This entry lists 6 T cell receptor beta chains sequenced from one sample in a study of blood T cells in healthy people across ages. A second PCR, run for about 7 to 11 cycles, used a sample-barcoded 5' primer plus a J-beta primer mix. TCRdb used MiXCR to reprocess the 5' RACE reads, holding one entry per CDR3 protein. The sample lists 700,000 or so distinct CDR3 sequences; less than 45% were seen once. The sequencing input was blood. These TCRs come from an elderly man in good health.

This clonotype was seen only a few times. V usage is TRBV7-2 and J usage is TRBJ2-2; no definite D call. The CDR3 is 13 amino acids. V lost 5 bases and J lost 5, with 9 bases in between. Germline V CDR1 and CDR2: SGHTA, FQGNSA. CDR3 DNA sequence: TGTGCCAGCAGCCCCCGGAGAACCGGGGAGCTGTTTTTT. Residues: CASSPRRTGELFF.

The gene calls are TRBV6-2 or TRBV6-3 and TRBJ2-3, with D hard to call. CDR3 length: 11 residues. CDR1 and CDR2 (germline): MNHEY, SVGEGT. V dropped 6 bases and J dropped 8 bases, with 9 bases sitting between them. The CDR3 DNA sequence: TGTGCCAGCAGATCATTATCTACGCAGTATTTT. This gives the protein CASRSLSTQYF.

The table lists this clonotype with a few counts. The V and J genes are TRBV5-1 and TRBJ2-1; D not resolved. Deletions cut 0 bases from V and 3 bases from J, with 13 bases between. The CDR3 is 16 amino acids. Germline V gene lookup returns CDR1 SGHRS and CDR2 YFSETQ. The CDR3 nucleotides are TGCGCCAGCAGCTTGGCGGCGGCTACCCTCTACAATGAGCAGTTCTTC. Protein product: CASSLAAATLYNEQFF.

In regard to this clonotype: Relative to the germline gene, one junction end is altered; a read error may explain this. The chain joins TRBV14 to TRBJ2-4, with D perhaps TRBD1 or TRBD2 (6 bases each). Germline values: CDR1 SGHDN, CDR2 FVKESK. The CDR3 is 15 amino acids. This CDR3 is CASSPGTLAKDIQYF. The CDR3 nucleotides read TGTGCCAGCAGCCCTGGGACACTAGCCAAAGACATTCAGTACTTC.

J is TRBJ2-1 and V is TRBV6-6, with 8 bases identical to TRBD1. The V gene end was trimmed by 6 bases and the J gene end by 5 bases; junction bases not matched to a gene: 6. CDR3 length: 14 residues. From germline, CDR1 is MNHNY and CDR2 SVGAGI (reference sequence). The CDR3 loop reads CASSPKTGDNEQFF. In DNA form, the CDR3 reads TGTGCCAGCAGCCCCAAGACAGGGGACAATGAGCAGTTCTTC.

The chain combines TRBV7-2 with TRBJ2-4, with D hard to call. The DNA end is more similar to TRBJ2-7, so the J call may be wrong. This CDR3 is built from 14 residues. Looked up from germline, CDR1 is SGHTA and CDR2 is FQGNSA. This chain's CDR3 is CAGNQPTNSYEQYF. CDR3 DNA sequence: TGTGCCGGCAACCAACCCACTAACTCTTACGAGCAGTACTTC.